This T cell receptor beta chain was recorded in a study of neurological immune-mediated disorders. Findings and limits, study-wide: Whereas HTLV-1-associated myelopathy showed the most TCR clonal expansion, multiple sclerosis showed the least, with levels below those of healthy controls. Expanded clones shared no identical CDR3 amino acid sequences across subjects, which suggested private TCR-beta repertoires in all groups. According to phylogenetic grouping, one related-CDR3 cluster, a possible signature, contained the repertoires of 18 of 34 multiple sclerosis patients.

This clonotype has ten or more counts. Its target is not known. The cDNA was produced through 5'RACE with 10-nucleotide random UMIs. TCRdb re-called the 5' RACE reads through MiXCR, storing one row per CDR3 protein. The table lists about 95,000 distinct CDR3 sequences, 3.5% to 4% of them singletons. Trimming pared 0 bases from V and 5 bases from J, leaving 14 bases between. CDR1 and CDR2 (germline): DFQATT, SNEGSKA (reference sequence). This CDR3 is built from 15 residues. This sequence originates from a young woman with multiple sclerosis. The chain combines TRBV20-1 with TRBJ2-1; D is ambiguous. The sequencing input was PBMCs. Here the CDR3 DNA reads TGCAGTGCTAGAGATTCAGAGACTGACAACAATGAGCAGTTCTTC. The encoded protein is CSARDSETDNNEQFF.